A single sample gave rise to the 13 T cell receptor beta chains below, sequenced in a study of molecular identifiers for immune sequencing clone quantification. TCRdb independently ran MiXCR on the PCR reads; one entry per CDR3 protein. In the table there are some 5,700 distinct CDR3 sequences, approximately 15% of which are singletons. Sequencing used naive CD8+ T cells from blood, with Jurkat cell RNA spiked in. Subset: FACS-sorted CD8+CD4-CCR7+CD45RA+ naive T cells. These receptors all stem from a human donor in good health. Some libraries in this study had Jurkat cell RNA spiked in.

Relative to its sample, this clonotype is medium-sized. The chain uses TRBV28 and TRBJ2-3; 7 positions match TRBD2. Germline loops: CDR1 MDHEN, CDR2 SYDVKM. The CDR3 totals 16 residues. V dropped 3 bases and J dropped 2; count of bases not matched to a gene: 8. This CDR3 reads CASSFAPRGVTDTQYF. The DNA of the CDR3 is TGTGCCAGCAGTTTTGCCCCCCGGGGGGTCACAGATACGCAGTATTTT. Variable domain in full (rest from reference TRBV28 and TRBJ2-3): DVKVTQSSRYLVKRTGEKVFLECVQDMDHENMFWYRQDPGLGLRLIYFSYDVKMKEKGDIPEGYSVSREKKERFSLILESASTNQTSMYLCASSFAPRGVTDTQYFGPGTRLTVL.

This clonotype is labeled medium-sized. The J gene is TRBJ1-1, the V gene TRBV28; no firm D call. CDR1 is MDHEN, CDR2 SYDVKM, per germline. V lost 7 bases and J lost 7, with 16 bases in between. CDR3 size: 13 residues. The CDR3 loop reads CASKRAGSNEAFF. CDR3 DNA sequence: TGTGCCAGCAAACGGGCCGGTTCTAATGAAGCTTTCTTT.

This clonotype came up once. This chain links TRBV4-2 with TRBJ1-4; D uncertain. The CDR3 has 11 residues. Germline CDR1 LGHNA, CDR2 YNFKEQ. V lost 6 bases and J 11 bases, leaving 10 bases between the germline ends. The CDR3 sequence: CASRHSDKLFF. CDR3 DNA sequence: TGTGCCAGCAGGCATTCCGACAAACTGTTTTTT.

This clonotype is termed medium-sized (0.01 to 0.1%). The V and J genes are TRBV11-2 and TRBJ2-5; no clear D. Germline loops: CDR1 SGHAT, CDR2 FQNNGV. V shed 5 bases and J shed 5 bases, with 6 bases lying between them. The CDR3 sequence is 11 residues long. The CDR3 loop reads CASSRMETQYF. CDR3 nucleotide sequence: TGTGCCAGCAGCCGAATGGAGACCCAGTACTTC. The full variable domain, completed using reference TRBV11-2 and TRBJ2-5, is EAGVAQSPRYKIIEKRQSVAFWCNPISGHATLYWYQQILGQGPKLLIQFQNNGVVDDSQLPKDRFSAERLKGVDSTLKIQPAKLEDSAVYLCASSRMETQYFGPGTRLLVL.

By share of the sample, this clonotype is medium-sized. This chain connects TRBV7-9 to TRBJ2-5; 9 positions agree with TRBD1. Germline lookup yields CDR1 SEHNR and CDR2 FQNEAQ (reference sequence). The CDR3 loop spans 15 amino acids. Losses at the gene ends were 6 bases for V and 5 bases for J; bases not matched to a gene: 10. Written as DNA, the CDR3 is TGTGCCAGCAGAAACAGGGGGCCTATGATGGAGACCCAGTACTTC. Translation gives CASRNRGPMMETQYF.

This clonotype occurred many times. The J gene is TRBJ2-3, the V gene TRBV7-9; the D gene is possibly TRBD2 (7 bases). CDR3 length: 19 amino acids. V shed 3 bases and J shed 1 base, with 23 bases lying between them. Germline CDR1 SEHNR, CDR2 FQNEAQ (reference sequence). CDR3 loop: CASSFPPSLRGGGTDTQYF. In DNA, the CDR3 is TGTGCCAGCAGCTTCCCCCCGTCTTTGAGGGGGGGGGGCACAGATACGCAGTATTTT.

This clonotype came up many times. The V gene is TRBV12-3 or TRBV12-4, the J gene TRBJ2-7; no clear D gene. The length of the CDR3 is 15 residues. V lost 5 bases, J lost 0 bases, and 14 bases lay in between. The CDR3 DNA reads TGTGCCAGCAGTCCCGGGTTTATGGCCTCCTACGAGCAGTACTTC. Its translation is CASSPGFMASYEQYF.

By sample fraction, this clonotype is medium-sized. V usage is TRBV7-9 and J usage is TRBJ2-1; possible D gene TRBD2, 5 bases. CDR3 length: 19 amino acids. Germline V gene lookup returns CDR1 SEHNR and CDR2 FQNEAQ (reference sequence). V was pared by 6 bases and J by 8 bases, with 32 bases between. CDR3 in DNA: TGTGCCAGCAGTTCCAGCCCCGGACTCCCGGGCCCGGGCCTCGATGAGCAGTTCTTC. The encoded protein is CASSSSPGLPGPGLDEQFF.

This clonotype ranks as medium-sized. The rearrangement uses TRBV7-6 and TRBJ2-3; D is perhaps TRBD2 (6 bases). The CDR3 runs 15 residues. Germline V gene lookup returns CDR1 SGHVS and CDR2 FNYEAQ. Trimming stripped 2 bases from V and 0 bases from J, with 9 bases between. This CDR3 is CASSLLASSTDTQYF. CDR3 nucleotide sequence: TGTGCCAGCAGCTTACTAGCGTCTAGCACAGATACGCAGTATTTT.

This clonotype is labeled as medium-sized (0.01 to 0.1%). The V gene is TRBV27, the J gene TRBJ1-5; D not resolved. Germline loops: CDR1 MNHEY, CDR2 SMNVEV (reference sequence). The CDR3 runs to 12 residues. V lost 3 bases and J 0 bases, leaving 0 bases between the germline ends. The chain's CDR3 is CASSFSNQPQHF. The CDR3 DNA reads TGTGCCAGCAGTTTTAGCAATCAGCCCCAGCATTTT.

In its sample, this clonotype is medium-sized. The V gene is TRBV4-1, the J gene TRBJ1-1; D gene uncertain. V lost 2 bases and J 2 bases, leaving 6 bases between the germline ends. Per germline, CDR1 MGHRA and CDR2 YSYEKL. This CDR3 region has 13 residues. DNA for the CDR3: TGCGCCAGCAGCCAAAGAGGAAACACTGAAGCTTTCTTT. Its translation is CASSQRGNTEAFF.

This clonotype is medium-sized by share. The chain joins TRBV18 to TRBJ1-4; D perhaps matches TRBD1 (6 bases). This CDR3 region has 15 residues. Germline V gene lookup returns CDR1 KGHSH and CDR2 LQKENI. V was trimmed by 8 bases and J by 2 bases, leaving 15 bases between them. CDR3 sequence: CASRTTGSTNEKLFF. CDR3 nucleotides: TGTGCCAGCAGAACCACAGGGTCTACTAATGAAAAACTGTTTTTT.

This clonotype is labeled as medium-sized (0.01 to 0.1%). The CDR3 spells CASAIGGANTEAFF. DNA of the CDR3: TGTGCCAGCGCAATTGGGGGGGCTAACACTGAAGCTTTCTTT. This chain connects TRBV27 to TRBJ1-1; D is possibly TRBD1 (6 bases). The CDR3 is 14 amino acids. Germline assignment: CDR1 MNHEY and CDR2 SMNVEV (reference sequence). V lost 8 bases and J lost 2, with 15 bases in between.